Presented here are 20 T cell receptor beta chains from one specimen sequenced in a study of blood T cell repertoires in COVID-19. Sequenced by immunoSEQ multiplex PCR; TCRdb stores in-frame clones only, minus some. The sample has approximately 110,000 clones, 85% to 90% seen once. The sample taken for sequencing was peripheral blood. Receptor source: a woman over 75 with COVID-19, enrolled during active disease.

DNA for the CDR3: TGTGCCACTGCACCAGGGGTTTCCTACGAGCAGTACTTC. It encodes CATAPGVSYEQYF. The chain uses TRBV14 and TRBJ2-7; D possibly corresponds to TRBD1 (6 bases). With 10 bases removed from V and 1 base from J, the gap between germline ends came to 14 bases. Germline V gene lookup returns CDR1 SGHDN and CDR2 FVKESK. The CDR3 sequence is 13 residues long.

The gene calls are TRBV7-9 and TRBJ2-1; 9 nucleotides agree with TRBD2. CDR3 length: 18 residues. CDR1 is SEHNR, CDR2 FQNEAQ, per germline (reference sequence). After removal of 3 bases from V and 1 base from J, the junction contained 10 bases not matched to a gene. The CDR3 loop reads CASSFYNGGRGSYNEQFF. CDR3 nucleotide sequence: TGTGCCAGCAGCTTCTATAACGGCGGGAGGGGTTCCTACAATGAGCAGTTCTTC.

The chain employs TRBV18 and TRBJ2-3; possibly TRBD2 for D (6 bases). The CDR3 spans 17 residues. CDR1 and CDR2 from the germline V gene are KGHSH and LQKENI. V was shortened by 3 bases and J by 4 bases, with 20 bases between the two germline ends. Here the CDR3 reads CASSPVFGSGGSDTQYF. As DNA, the CDR3 is TGTGCCAGCTCACCGGTATTTGGCTCCGGAGGGTCAGATACGCAGTATTTT.

This sequence joins TRBV10-3 and TRBJ2-7, with D tentatively TRBD1 (6 bases). V lost 5 bases and J 2 bases, leaving 7 bases between the germline ends. CDR1 ENHRY and CDR2 SYGVKD come from the germline V gene. The CDR3 sequence is 12 residues long. The CDR3 sequence is CAISTGTYEQYF. CDR3 bases: TGTGCCATCAGTACAGGGACCTACGAGCAGTACTTC.

The chain uses TRBV6-4 and TRBJ2-1; 7 bases map to TRBD1. The CDR3 runs to 13 residues. Germline loops: CDR1 MRHNA, CDR2 SNTAGT. Losses at the gene ends were 2 bases for V and 6 bases for J; bases not matched to a gene: 1. The CDR3 nucleotides are TGTGCCAGCAGTGACCGGGACAGCAATGAGCAGTTCTTC. Translated, it gives CASSDRDSNEQFF.

This clone was found once. The rearrangement uses TRBV27 and TRBJ2-3; no definite D call. Trimming shortened V by 2 bases and J by 2 bases, and 11 bases separated the two germline ends. The CDR3 consists of 15 residues. The V gene's germline CDR1 is MNHEY and CDR2 SMNVEV (reference sequence). The CDR3 is CASSLGWQVTDTQYF. As DNA, the CDR3 is TGTGCCAGCAGTTTAGGATGGCAGGTCACAGATACGCAGTATTTT.

The chain carries TRBV11-2 and TRBJ1-2; D is possibly TRBD1 (5 bases). Germline loops: CDR1 SGHAT, CDR2 FQNNGV. Trimming left V 5 bases short and J 1 base short, with 8 bases between. The CDR3 runs 13 residues. The chain's CDR3 is CASSRDSNYGYTF. The CDR3 coding sequence is TGTGCCAGCAGCCGTGACAGTAACTATGGCTACACCTTC.

The J gene is TRBJ2-3, the V gene TRBV5-4, with 7 bases that match TRBD2. The CDR3 sequence is 16 residues long. Germline assignment: CDR1 SGHNT and CDR2 YYREEE (reference sequence). V trimming: 0 bases; J trimming: 2 bases; junction bases outside the gene matches: 6. The CDR3 coding sequence is TGTGCCAGCAGCTTGGGTTTCGCGGGAGACACAGATACGCAGTATTTT. Amino acids: CASSLGFAGDTDTQYF. The full variable domain, with the rest looked up from reference TRBV5-4 and TRBJ2-3, is ETGVTQSPTHLIKTRGQQVTLRCSSQSGHNTVSWYQQALGQGPQFIFQYYREEENGRGNFPPRFSGLQFPNYSSELNVNALELDDSALYLCASSLGFAGDTDTQYFGPGTRLTVL.

The chain uses TRBV3-1 (or the pseudogene TRBV3-2) and TRBJ2-7; 9 bases align to TRBD2. V dropped 2 bases and J dropped 2; count of bases not matched to a gene: 4. The germline V gene has CDR1 LGHDT and CDR2 YNNKEL (reference sequence). The CDR3 loop spans 15 amino acids. The DNA for the CDR3 is TGTGCCAGCAGCCAAACGAGCGGGAGGCCCTACGAGCAGTACTTC. Its translation is CASSQTSGRPYEQYF.

This chain links TRBV2 with TRBJ1-5; D not resolved. Germline assignment: CDR1 SNHLY and CDR2 FYNNEI. The V and J ends lost 3 bases and 5 bases respectively, with 8 bases between them. This CDR3 spans 13 amino acids. The CDR3 DNA sequence: TGTGCCAGCAGTGATTTTGAGGATCAGCCCCAGCATTTT. Amino acid sequence: CASSDFEDQPQHF.

Remarks on this clone: At one end, the junction sequence differs from germline, possibly due to a read error. The V and J genes are TRBV11-2 and TRBJ1-5, with a tentative D call TRBD1 (6 bases). In germline, CDR1 is SGHAT, CDR2 FQNNGV. The CDR3 runs 13 residues. This chain's CDR3 is CASSLTGNQPQHF. Written as DNA, the CDR3 is TGTGCCAGCAGTCTTACAGGGAATCAACCCCAGCATTTT.

The chain employs TRBV20-1 and TRBJ1-1; D call uncertain. The V end was cut by 4 bases, the J end by 8 bases, with 11 bases between. The CDR3 totals 11 residues. Germline CDR1 and CDR2: DFQATT and SNEGSKA (reference sequence). The CDR3 DNA reads as TGCAGTGCTAATTACGGACTCGAAGCTTTCTTT. Protein product: CSANYGLEAFF.

The rearrangement links TRBV27 to TRBJ1-4; D possibly corresponds to TRBD1 (6 bases). V lost 6 bases, J lost 7 bases, and 15 bases lay in between. There are 14 residues in the CDR3. Per germline, CDR1 MNHEY and CDR2 SMNVEV (reference sequence). The DNA of the CDR3 is TGTGCCAGCAGAAAAGGACAGCCCCCTGAAAAACTGTTTTTT. This gives the protein CASRKGQPPEKLFF.

In this sample, this clone turned up a few times. The chain uses TRBV6-1 and TRBJ1-5; D possibly corresponds to TRBD1 (5 bases). V lost 2 bases and J 5 bases, leaving 13 bases between the germline ends. Per germline, CDR1 MNHNS and CDR2 SASEGT. The CDR3 has 15 amino acids. As DNA, the CDR3 is TGTGCCAGCAGTGAATCCGGGGGGGTTTATCAGCCCCAGCATTTT. It translates to CASSESGGVYQPQHF.

This chain uses TRBV27 with TRBJ2-3; D possibly corresponds to TRBD2 (6 bases). Germline V gene lookup returns CDR1 MNHEY and CDR2 SMNVEV (reference sequence). The CDR3 is 16 residues long. Trimming took off 0 bases at V and 5 bases at J, with 15 bases between the two ends. CDR3 loop: CASSLSGGTFGDTQYF. CDR3 DNA sequence: TGTGCCAGCAGTTTATCGGGGGGAACCTTTGGAGATACGCAGTATTTT.

This clone was counted only a few times. The V call is TRBV7-2, the J call TRBJ2-2, with TRBD2 as a possible D gene (7 bases). Deletions cut 0 bases from V and 5 bases from J, with 19 bases between. The V gene's germline CDR1 is SGHTA and CDR2 FQGNSA. The CDR3 runs 18 residues. The DNA of the CDR3 is TGTGCCAGCAGCTTAGCGAGGGGGGGCGTTAGCCCAACCGGGGAGCTGTTTTTT. This translates into CASSLARGGVSPTGELFF.

The chain uses TRBV4-2 and TRBJ2-7, with TRBD2 as a possible D gene (5 bases). Germline V CDR1 and CDR2: LGHNA, YNFKEQ. The CDR3 extends over 14 amino acids. The V and J ends lost 0 bases and 2 bases respectively, with 8 bases between them. In nucleotides, the CDR3 is TGTGCCAGCAGCCAAGATCGAGGGCCCTACGAGCAGTACTTC. This encodes CASSQDRGPYEQYF.

The chain links TRBV4-2 to TRBJ1-2; 12 bases align to TRBD1. CDR1 LGHNA and CDR2 YNFKEQ come from the germline V gene. The CDR3 totals 16 residues. V shed 5 bases, J shed 4 bases, and the junction held 8 bases outside the gene matches. In DNA, the CDR3 is TGTGCCAGCAGCTCGCCGGGGACAGGGGGCGTCTATGGCTACACCTTC. Protein sequence: CASSSPGTGGVYGYTF.

About this clone: This CDR3 is also generated by other DNA sequences in the sample. J is TRBJ2-2 and V is TRBV6-2 or TRBV6-3; possible D gene TRBD1, 6 bases. Trimming cost V 6 bases and J 6 bases, with 11 bases left between them. Germline V CDR1 and CDR2: MNHEY, SVGEGT. The CDR3 loop spans 13 amino acids. The CDR3 nucleotides are TGTGCCAGCAGCAGGACAGTGTCCGGGGAGCTGTTTTTT. This translates into CASSRTVSGELFF.

The chain uses TRBV12-3 or TRBV12-4 and TRBJ2-1; TRBD2 matches at 8 bases. With V trimmed by 6 bases and J by 11 bases, 9 bases remained unmatched. This CDR3 is built from 13 residues. As DNA, the CDR3 is TGTGCCAGCAGCAATCGACTAGCGAGCCAGCAGTTCTTC. It codes for CASSNRLASQQFF.